The 9 T cell receptor beta chains in this list originate from one sample, sequenced in a study of cytomegalovirus exposure and HLA in healthy donors. Using immunoSEQ multiplex PCR, the repertoire was profiled, and TCRdb retains in-frame clones only, with some absent. Here the sample spans approximately 180,000 clones, approximately 89% being singletons. The material sequenced was PBMCs. These TCRs come from a man between 18 and 29 years old in good health and CMV-seropositive.

The V and J genes are TRBV28 and TRBJ1-1; no firm D call. Germline values: CDR1 MDHEN, CDR2 SYDVKM. The CDR3 sequence is 14 residues long. The V end lost 4 bases, the J end lost 5 bases, and 14 bases lay between the germline ends. CDR3 bases: TGTGCCAGCAGTTCTGCGGGATTGCGGACTGAAGCTTTCTTT. It encodes CASSSAGLRTEAFF.

The chain carries TRBV6-5 and TRBJ2-2; 9 nucleotides match TRBD2. The CDR3 consists of 14 residues. CDR1 is MNHEY and CDR2 is SVGAGI in the germline V gene. Germline trimming cut 7 bases from V and 8 bases from J; bases unmatched to any gene: 8. CDR3: CASMFSGGGGELFF. The CDR3 DNA reads TGTGCCAGCATGTTTAGCGGGGGAGGGGGGGAGCTGTTTTTT.

This clone was counted a few times. V is TRBV2 and J is TRBJ1-2; D is uncertain. CDR1 is SNHLY and CDR2 is FYNNEI in the germline V gene. Trimming cost V 6 bases and J 6 bases, with 11 bases left between them. The CDR3 is 12 amino acids. The CDR3 region is CASRGRLHGYTF. The CDR3 DNA follows: TGTGCCAGCAGGGGCAGGTTGCATGGCTACACCTTC.

V and J are TRBV29-1 and TRBJ2-3; 9 nucleotides align to TRBD1. This CDR3 region has 14 residues. The ends lost 7 bases at V and 2 bases at J; junction bases unmatched: 7. Looked up from germline, CDR1 is SQVTM and CDR2 is ANQGSEA. Here the CDR3 reads CSGQTGGHTDTQYF. The CDR3 region has the DNA TGCAGCGGACAGACAGGGGGACACACAGATACGCAGTATTTT.

The rearrangement uses TRBV10-3 and TRBJ1-1, with 7 bases that match TRBD1. Germline loops: CDR1 ENHRY, CDR2 SYGVKD. J gave up 3 bases and V 5 bases, and 3 bases lay outside the gene matches. The CDR3 spans 13 residues. CDR3 loop: CAISPDRDTEAFF. As DNA, the CDR3 is TGTGCCATCAGTCCCGACAGGGACACTGAAGCTTTCTTT.

The gene calls are TRBV4-3 and TRBJ1-6; D gene uncertain. The CDR3 totals 15 residues. The V end lost 1 base, the J end lost 7 bases, and 11 bases lay between the germline ends. Germline V gene sequence: CDR1 LGHNA, CDR2 YSLEER. The CDR3, as DNA: TGCGCCAGCAGCCAAGGGGCCCCTCTCAATTCACCCCTCCACTTT. This translates into CASSQGAPLNSPLHF.

V and J are TRBV27 and TRBJ1-2, with 11 bases fitting TRBD1. J was trimmed by 7 bases and V by 5 bases; bases with no gene match: 3. Per the germline V gene, CDR1 is MNHEY and CDR2 is SMNVEV (reference sequence). The CDR3 runs to 13 residues. Written as DNA, the CDR3 is TGTGCCAGCAGTAAGGGGACAGGGGGTGGCTACACCTTC. It yields the protein CASSKGTGGGYTF.

The rearrangement links TRBV30 to TRBJ1-5; unclear D gene. This CDR3 has 14 amino acids. Per germline, CDR1 GTSNPN and CDR2 SVGIG (reference sequence). Between the trimmed V and J ends, which lost 5 bases and 6 bases, there was a span of 17 bases. CDR3 region: CAWADMSLSQPQHF. The CDR3 coding sequence is TGTGCCTGGGCCGACATGTCTCTCTCTCAGCCCCAGCATTTT.

This sequence joins TRBV7-8 and TRBJ2-5, with 7 bases lining up with TRBD1. Germline lookup yields CDR1 SGHVS and CDR2 FQNEAQ. V was pared by 5 bases and J by 3 bases, with 12 bases of the junction left unmatched. The CDR3 spans 16 residues. The CDR3 nucleotides are TGTGCCAGCAGCCCTGACGACCGTGGACAGGAAGAGACCCAGTACTTC. Encoded protein: CASSPDDRGQEETQYF.